This TCR beta chain came from a study of cytomegalovirus exposure and HLA in healthy donors. 60 Vbeta and 13 Jbeta primers were used in PCR. Generated by immunoSEQ multiplex PCR, the TCRdb table keeps only in-frame clones and is missing some. The data hold about 180,000 clones, with just under 80% observed a single time. About this clone itself: Its antigen is not known.

Points from the study as a whole: The study flagged around 150 TCR beta chains as cytomegalovirus-associated. In an earlier analysis, productive rearrangement rates for most beta V segments clustered near 87% or 30%. Specificity of a few CMV-associated chains for CMV antigens was verified in vitro.

The sequence came from a woman in her forties or fifties in good health and CMV-seropositive. Sequencing used PBMCs.

CDR3 in DNA: TGTGCCAGCAGCTCAACCTACCTCCAGGGGTGGCCTAGATATGGCTACACCTTC. Translating gives CASSSTYLQGWPRYGYTF. The chain couples TRBV7-2 to TRBJ1-2; tentatively, D is TRBD1 (6 bases). With 4 bases removed from V and 5 bases from J, the gap between germline ends came to 26 bases. Germline V gene sequence: CDR1 SGHTA, CDR2 FQGNSA. The CDR3 is 18 residues long.